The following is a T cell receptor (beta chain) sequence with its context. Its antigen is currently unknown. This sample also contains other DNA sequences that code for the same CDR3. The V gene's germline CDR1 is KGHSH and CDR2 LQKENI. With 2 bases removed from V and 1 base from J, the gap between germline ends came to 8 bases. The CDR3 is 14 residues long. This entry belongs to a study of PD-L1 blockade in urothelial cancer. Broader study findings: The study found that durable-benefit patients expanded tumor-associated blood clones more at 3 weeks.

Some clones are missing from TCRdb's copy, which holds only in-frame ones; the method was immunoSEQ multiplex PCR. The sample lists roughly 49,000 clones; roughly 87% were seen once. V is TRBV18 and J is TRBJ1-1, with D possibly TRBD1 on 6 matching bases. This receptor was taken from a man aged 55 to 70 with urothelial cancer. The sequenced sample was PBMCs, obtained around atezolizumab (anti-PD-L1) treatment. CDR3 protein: CASSPRDTNTEAFF. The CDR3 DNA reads TGTGCCAGCTCACCAAGGGACACGAACACTGAAGCTTTCTTT.